This T cell receptor beta chain originates from a study of blood T cell repertoires in COVID-19. TCRdb keeps only in-frame clones here, not all; method: immunoSEQ multiplex PCR. Here the sample spans approximately 250,000 clones, roughly 91% being singletons. The sequence came from a woman in her fifties or sixties in a cohort exposed to, infected with or recovered from COVID-19 (not recorded which). Specimen: PBMCs or T cells enriched from blood (not recorded which).

The CDR3 coding sequence is TGTGCCAGCAGCCCGGACAGGGGATTATCTGGGGCCAACGTCCTGACTTTC. Translated, it gives CASSPDRGLSGANVLTF. The genes are TRBV7-3 and TRBJ2-6; TRBD1 matches at 9 bases. CDR3 length: 17 amino acids. The J segment lost 1 base and the V segment lost 5 bases, leaving 6 bases of the junction unmatched. Germline CDR1 SGHTA, CDR2 FQGTGA.